This T cell receptor (beta chain) stems from a study of post-analysis software for immune sequencing data. Across the study: The cohort encompassed relapsing-remitting, secondary progressive and progressive-relapsing multiple sclerosis disease courses.

The study's findings and limits: Comparison with controls showed significantly lower normalized Chao1 diversity in multiple sclerosis patients. In patients, about 5 TRBV segments were more frequent than in controls, with TRBV5-6, TRBV5-1 and TRBV20-1 among them.

Unique molecular identifiers had been added to the TCR beta cDNA libraries. TCRdb re-derived calls from the PCR reads in MiXCR, one entry per CDR3 protein. The data contain around 770,000 distinct CDR3 sequences, more than 45% of them singletons. Remarks on this clonotype: The antigen is undetermined.

The germline V gene has CDR1 SGHRS and CDR2 YFSETQ. V lost 4 bases and J lost 4, with 14 bases in between. CDR3 size: 14 residues. This chain uses TRBV5-1 with TRBJ1-1; D call uncertain. This sequence originates from a girl aged 10 to 17 with multiple sclerosis. Source material: blood. CDR3 DNA: TGCGCCAGCAGCGACCAAAATAGGGCCACTGAAGCTTTCTTT. This sequence encodes CASSDQNRATEAFF.